These T cell receptor beta chains were read from a single sample in a study of shared clonotypes between healthy human individuals. The protocol was immunoSEQ multiplex PCR, while the TCRdb copy is restricted to in-frame clones and leaves out a portion. The top ten hold around 0.15% of the sample, which has approximately 2.5 million clones, just over 90% seen once. The sequencing input was naive CD4+ T cells sorted from blood. All receptors come from a man between 18 and 29 years old in good health. Each CDR3 is given with its conserved first and last residue. D genes are given only for firm matches. Size tells how often a clone was seen (once, few, many) or the class of an expanded clone, and some rows leave it out.

d_gene	j_gene	v_gene	abundance	CDR3nt	CDR3aa
.	TRBJ2-1	TRBV19	.	TGTGCCACCTACGGTAGGGCGAGGAGCTCCTACAATGAGCAGTTCTTC	CATYGRARSSYNEQFF
TRBD2	TRBJ2-7	TRBV27	.	TGTGCCAGCAGTCCCCGACTAGCGGGAGATAGCGAGCAGTACTTC	CASSPRLAGDSEQYF
.	TRBJ2-3	TRBV5-6	.	TGTGCCAGCAGCTTGACAGGAGGCAGTGGAGATACGCAGTATTTT	CASSLTGGSGDTQYF
.	TRBJ1-4	TRBV28	.	TGTGCCAGCAGCACCTCCCCGGAGGGGCTGGATGAAAAACTGTTTTTT	CASSTSPEGLDEKLFF
.	TRBJ1-2	TRBV10-3	once	TGTGCCATCAGTGACGCAGGGCCAGATGGGGGGACCCTTATGTACGGCTACACCTTC	CAISDAGPDGGTLMYGYTF
.	TRBJ2-3	TRBV7-9	.	TGTGCCAGCAGCCCAGGCGACGTCCTCAGCACAGATACGCAGTATTTT	CASSPGDVLSTDTQYF
TRBD1	TRBJ1-2	TRBV6-1	once	TGTGCCAGCACCACAGGGGTTTATGGCTACACCTTC	CASTTGVYGYTF
TRBD1	TRBJ2-6	TRBV10-3	once	TGTGCCATCAGTGGGGGACAGGGGGAACGAGTCCTGACTTTC	CAISGGQGERVLTF
TRBD1	TRBJ1-2	TRBV7-9	few	TGTGCCAGCACCACAGGGGGTGTCATCTATGGCTACACCTTC	CASTTGGVIYGYTF
TRBD1	TRBJ2-5	TRBV11-1	.	TGTGCCAGCAGCTTAGGACAGGGTGTTGAGACCCAGTACTTC	CASSLGQGVETQYF
TRBD2	TRBJ2-5	TRBV5-1	.	TGCGCCAGCAGCTTGTCGGCTAGCGGGGGGGCGGAGACCCAGTACTTC	CASSLSASGGAETQYF
TRBD1	TRBJ2-5	TRBV7-7	.	TGTGCTAGCAGCTTAGGGGGGACAGGGGCCCTCCAAGAGACCCAGTACTTC	CASSLGGTGALQETQYF
.	TRBJ2-6	TRBV11-2	.	TGTGCCAGCAGCGTACAGCCCAACTACCAATCTGGGGCCAACGTCCTGACTTTC	CASSVQPNYQSGANVLTF
.	TRBJ2-7	TRBV10-3	.	TGTGCCATCAGTGTAGCGCTCTCCTACGAGCAGTACTTC	CAISVALSYEQYF
TRBD1	TRBJ1-5	TRBV27	.	TGTGCCAGCAGTCCCGGGACAGGGGGACATCAGCCCCAGCATTTT	CASSPGTGGHQPQHF
.	TRBJ1-1	TRBV6-6	.	TGTGCCAGCAGTTACATTGGGGAAACTGAAGCTTTCTTT	CASSYIGETEAFF
.	TRBJ1-1	TRBV6-6	.	TGTGCCAGCAGTTACTACCAGAACACTGAAGCTTTCTTT	CASSYYQNTEAFF
.	TRBJ2-3	TRBV9	.	TGTGCCAGCAGCGTTTCGTCGATGGTCCCAGATACGCAGTATTTT	CASSVSSMVPDTQYF
TRBD1	TRBJ1-1	TRBV6-5	once	TGTGCCAGCGCGAACGGACAGGGAATCAGTGAAGCTTTCTTT	CASANGQGISEAFF
.	TRBJ1-5	TRBV6-1	.	TGTGCCAGCAACCTACAGGGATCCCTCAATCAGCCCCAGCATTTT	CASNLQGSLNQPQHF
.	TRBJ1-1	TRBV7-9	.	TGTGCCAGCAGCGTACAGGTTCCGGGTAACACTGAAGCTTTCTTT	CASSVQVPGNTEAFF
TRBD2	TRBJ2-1	TRBV11-2	.	TGTGCCAGCAGCGTTAGCGGGGCGCCCGCCTACAATGAGCAGTTCTTC	CASSVSGAPAYNEQFF
.	TRBJ2-5	TRBV21-1	.	TGTGCCAGCAGGACTAGTCCAGAGACCCAGTACTTC	CASRTSPETQYF
.	TRBJ1-3	TRBV7-2	.	TGTGCCAGCAGCACCCAAGGGGGTACAGGGGGAAACACCATATATTTT	CASSTQGGTGGNTIYF
TRBD2	TRBJ2-5	TRBV2	.	TGTGCCACTCAAGCGGGGGAGAAAGAGACCCAGTACTTC	CATQAGEKETQYF
TRBD1	TRBJ2-7	TRBV19	.	TGTGCCAGTAGTCCTCAAGGGACAGTCGCATACGAGCAGTACTTC	CASSPQGTVAYEQYF
TRBD1	TRBJ2-5	TRBV5-1	.	TGCGCCAGCAGCATACAGGGACAGGGGAAAGAGACCCAGTACTTC	CASSIQGQGKETQYF
.	TRBJ2-5	TRBV10-3	.	TGTGCCATCAGTGGAGGGGACGGGGTGACCCAGTACTTC	CAISGGDGVTQYF